The T cell receptor (beta chain) described here comes from a study of T cell changes during pregnancy in multiple sclerosis. Sequencing was performed with immunoSEQ multiplex PCR; in TCRdb, only in-frame clones are kept and a portion is missing. The sample contains 55,000 to 80,000 clones, around 94% of which appear only once. Deletions cut 2 bases from V and 1 base from J, with 11 bases between. This CDR3 has 15 amino acids. Germline-derived CDR1 and CDR2 are LNHNV and YYDKDF (reference sequence). V is TRBV15 and J is TRBJ2-5; D is possibly TRBD1 (6 bases). The specimen was peripheral blood, collected in the third trimester of pregnancy. This receptor was taken from a female donor with multiple sclerosis, enrolled in a pregnancy study. The CDR3 nucleotides read TGTGCCACCAGCAGAACGACAGGCCTCCAAGAGACCCAGTACTTC. This codes for CATSRTTGLQETQYF.